The clone carrying this T cell receptor beta chain has just one count. This sample was taken from a study of cytomegalovirus exposure and HLA in healthy donors. Germline CDR1 reads SGHVS; CDR2 reads FNYEAQ. The CDR3 loop spans 16 amino acids. V shed 0 bases and J shed 2 bases, with 12 bases lying between them. The study ran its PCR with 60 Vbeta and 13 Jbeta primers. In the study's own analysis: Roughly 11 million shared chains were among the about 80 million unique TCR beta chains that a later analysis counted. Using immunoSEQ multiplex PCR, the repertoire was profiled, and TCRdb retains in-frame clones only, with some absent. That table is the source of V, J and clone size, and D and trimming were worked out from the DNA. The sample carries over 100,000 clones, about 79% recorded once.

This receptor was obtained from a woman between 18 and 30 years old in good health and CMV-seropositive. Sequences were obtained from PBMCs. The chain recombines TRBV7-6 with TRBJ2-3; a weak D match, TRBD1 (7 bases). CDR3 in DNA: TGTGCCAGCAGCTTAGCGCGGGACAGATTCACAGATACGCAGTATTTT. Translated: CASSLARDRFTDTQYF.